The 14 T cell receptor beta chains below all came from one sample that was sequenced in a study of blood T cell repertoires in COVID-19. Measured with immunoSEQ multiplex PCR; TCRdb has only the in-frame clones, and not every one. The table includes approximately 280,000 clones, roughly 85% detected once. Sequencing was performed on peripheral blood. The receptors were gathered from a woman aged 70 to 79 with acute or convalescent COVID-19.

The chain combines TRBV19 with TRBJ1-6, with D possibly TRBD1 on 5 matching bases. This CDR3 spans 15 amino acids. Germline CDR1 and CDR2: LNHDA and SQIVND (reference sequence). V was trimmed by 9 bases and J by 6 bases, leaving 18 bases between them. In DNA, the CDR3 is TGTGCCAGCCGAGGGAGGGGCGGGTCTAATTCACCCCTCCACTTT. Amino acids: CASRGRGGSNSPLHF.

The chain employs TRBV2 and TRBJ1-3; D not certain. Trimming took 7 bases from V and 4 from J, leaving 14 bases between them. Germline values: CDR1 SNHLY, CDR2 FYNNEI. This CDR3 spans 14 amino acids. CDR3 in amino acids: CASTSGGGGNTIYF. CDR3 DNA sequence: TGTGCCAGCACCTCCGGTGGCGGCGGAAACACCATATATTTT.

This sequence joins TRBV3-1 (or the pseudogene TRBV3-2) and TRBJ1-2, with D unclear. The CDR3 extends over 15 amino acids. Trimming stripped 2 bases from V and 4 bases from J, with 14 bases between. Germline V gene lookup returns CDR1 LGHDT and CDR2 YNNKEL (reference sequence). CDR3 sequence reads: CASSQLPQGAYGYTF. In DNA form, the CDR3 reads TGTGCCAGCAGCCAATTACCCCAAGGAGCCTATGGCTACACCTTC.

The rearrangement links TRBV2 to TRBJ2-5, with 8 bases aligning to TRBD1. The CDR3 consists of 15 residues. V lost 7 bases, J lost 3 bases, and 10 bases stayed unmatched. Germline loops: CDR1 SNHLY, CDR2 FYNNEI. The CDR3 protein is CASNPGRGPKETQYF. CDR3 DNA: TGTGCCAGCAACCCCGGCAGGGGGCCGAAAGAGACCCAGTACTTC.

The chain links TRBV13 to TRBJ2-3, with TRBD2 identical over 11 bases. V was clipped by 4 bases and J by 4 bases; unmatched bases: 4. The germline gives CDR1 PRHDT, CDR2 FYEKMQ (reference sequence). The CDR3 runs to 15 residues. The CDR3 here is CASSSGTSGPDTQYF. The CDR3 bases are TGTGCCAGCAGCTCTGGGACTAGCGGACCAGATACGCAGTATTTT. Based on the CDR3 plus reference TRBV13 and TRBJ2-3, the full variable domain is AAGVIQSPRHLIKEKRETATLKCYPIPRHDTVYWYQQGPGQDPQFLISFYEKMQSDKGSIPDRFSAQQFSDYHSELNMSSLELGDSALYFCASSSGTSGPDTQYFGPGTRLTVL.

CDR3 DNA: TGTGCCAGTAGTATAGCCCCAGGGGAGTATCAGCCCCAGCATTTT. This codes for CASSIAPGEYQPQHF. The rearrangement joins TRBV19 to TRBJ1-5; D is perhaps TRBD1 (6 bases). The CDR3 contains 15 residues. CDR1 is LNHDA and CDR2 is SQIVND in the germline V gene (reference sequence). V lost 1 base and J 5 bases, leaving 12 bases between the germline ends.

The rearrangement uses TRBV5-4 and TRBJ1-1; D possibly corresponds to TRBD1 (5 bases). V lost 4 bases and J 6 bases, leaving 16 bases between the germline ends. Germline loops: CDR1 SGHNT, CDR2 YYREEE (reference sequence). CDR3 length: 14 residues. The CDR3: CASSRRRGSPEAFF. The CDR3 coding sequence is TGTGCCAGCAGCCGGAGGAGGGGATCCCCTGAAGCTTTCTTT.

CDR3 sequence reads: CASSTGRYNSPLHF. DNA for the CDR3: TGTGCCAGCAGTACAGGACGCTATAATTCACCCCTCCACTTT. The chain recombines TRBV6-5 with TRBJ1-6, with D maybe TRBD1 (5 bases). Deletions cut 5 bases from V and 3 bases from J, with 8 bases between. The CDR3 consists of 14 residues. Germline CDR1 reads MNHEY; CDR2 reads SVGAGI.

The V gene is TRBV12-3 or TRBV12-4, the J gene TRBJ1-1; 7 bases fit TRBD1. The CDR3 covers 13 residues. The V and J ends lost 5 bases and 6 bases, in that order; junction bases with no gene match: 6. The chain's CDR3 is CASSPRQGAEAFF. In DNA form, the CDR3 reads TGTGCCAGCAGTCCCCGACAGGGCGCTGAAGCTTTCTTT.

The rearrangement joins TRBV4-1 to TRBJ2-2, with a possible D match to TRBD2 (5 bases). The CDR3 has 17 residues. Germline lookup yields CDR1 MGHRA and CDR2 YSYEKL. The germline V and J ends were trimmed by 0 bases and 4 bases, with 15 bases remaining between them. For the CDR3, the DNA is TGCGCCAGCAGCCAAGACGGGGTTTACTTTGGCACCGGGGAGCTGTTTTTT. Translated, it gives CASSQDGVYFGTGELFF.

The gene calls are TRBV5-4 and TRBJ2-5; tentative D call: TRBD1 (5 bases). V lost 2 bases and J lost 3, with 8 bases in between. This CDR3 has 13 residues. The germline V gene has CDR1 SGHNT and CDR2 YYREEE (reference sequence). This chain's CDR3 is CASSLQQEETQYF. DNA for the CDR3: TGTGCCAGCAGCTTACAACAGGAAGAGACCCAGTACTTC.

V usage is TRBV7-6 and J usage is TRBJ1-1; 7 nucleotides agree with TRBD1. The ends lost 4 bases at V and 10 bases at J; junction bases unmatched: 9. CDR3 length equals 13 residues. CDR1 and CDR2 from the germline V gene are SGHVS and FNYEAQ. Written as DNA, the CDR3 is TGTGCCAGCAGCTCGACAGGGACAGAGAGAGCTTTCTTT. This sequence encodes CASSSTGTERAFF.

This chain connects TRBV19 to TRBJ1-2; D possibly corresponds to TRBD1 (6 bases). CDR1 is LNHDA, CDR2 SQIVND, per germline (reference sequence). There are 16 residues in the CDR3. V lost 6 bases, J lost 0 bases, and 17 bases lay in between. The CDR3 nucleotides are TGTGCCAGTAGCGACAACAGGGACGAAGCTAACTATGGCTACACCTTC. This codes for CASSDNRDEANYGYTF.

J is TRBJ2-5 and V is TRBV6-5, with D possibly being TRBD1 (6 bases). The germline V gene has CDR1 MNHEY and CDR2 SVGAGI. CDR3 size: 13 residues. The ends were cut back, 8 bases at V and 5 bases at J, with 15 bases in the middle. CDR3 in DNA: TGTGCCAGCGACAGGACCCAGGGGGAGACCCAGTACTTC. The encoded protein is CASDRTQGETQYF.